The clone carrying this T cell receptor beta chain was seen only a few times. The sequenced template was cDNA made from the entire isolated RNA. Sequencing was performed with immunoSEQ multiplex PCR; in TCRdb, only in-frame clones are kept and a portion is missing. The table lists about 130,000 clones, about 8.7% of them singletons, with 0.6% to 0.8% in the top ten. This record comes from a study of beta chain features in type 1 diabetes. Study-level information: There was similarity between patients and healthy donors in age, gender and cell yields.

Sequenced input: central memory CD4+ T cells from blood. The sequence was collected from a man between 18 and 35 years old in good health.

The chain's CDR3 is CASSPLTATNEKLFF. The CDR3 bases are TGCGCCAGCAGTCCACTGACAGCAACTAATGAAAAACTGTTTTTT. The genes are TRBV4-3 and TRBJ1-4, with D maybe TRBD1 (5 bases). Germline CDR1 reads LGHNA; CDR2 reads YSLEER. The CDR3 is 15 amino acids. Trimming cost V 6 bases and J 0 bases, with 11 bases left between them.